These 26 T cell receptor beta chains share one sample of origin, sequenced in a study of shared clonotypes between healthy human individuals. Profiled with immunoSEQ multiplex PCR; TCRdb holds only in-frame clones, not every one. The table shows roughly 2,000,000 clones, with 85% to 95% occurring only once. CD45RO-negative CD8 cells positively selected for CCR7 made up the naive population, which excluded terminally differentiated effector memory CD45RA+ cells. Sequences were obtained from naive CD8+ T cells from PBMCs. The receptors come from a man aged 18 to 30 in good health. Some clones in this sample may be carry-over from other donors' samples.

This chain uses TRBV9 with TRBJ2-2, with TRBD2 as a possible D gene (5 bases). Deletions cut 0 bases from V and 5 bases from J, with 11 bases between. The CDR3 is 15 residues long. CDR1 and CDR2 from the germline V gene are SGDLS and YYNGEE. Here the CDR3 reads CASSVDSRRTGELFF. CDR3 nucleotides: TGTGCCAGCAGCGTAGACTCCAGGAGGACCGGGGAGCTGTTTTTT.

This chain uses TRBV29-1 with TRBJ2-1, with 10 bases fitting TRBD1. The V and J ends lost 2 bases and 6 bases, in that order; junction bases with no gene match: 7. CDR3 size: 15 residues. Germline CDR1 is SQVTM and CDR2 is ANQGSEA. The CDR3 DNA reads TGCAGCGTTGAAATAGTAGGGACAGGGGTCAATGAGCAGTTCTTC. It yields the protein CSVEIVGTGVNEQFF.

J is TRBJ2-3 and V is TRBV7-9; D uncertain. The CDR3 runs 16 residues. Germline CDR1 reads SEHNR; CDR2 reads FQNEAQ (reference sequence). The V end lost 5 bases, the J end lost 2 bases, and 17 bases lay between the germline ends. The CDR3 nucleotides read TGTGCCAGCAGCCCCAAGACCCACTCCTACACAGATACGCAGTATTTT. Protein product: CASSPKTHSYTDTQYF.

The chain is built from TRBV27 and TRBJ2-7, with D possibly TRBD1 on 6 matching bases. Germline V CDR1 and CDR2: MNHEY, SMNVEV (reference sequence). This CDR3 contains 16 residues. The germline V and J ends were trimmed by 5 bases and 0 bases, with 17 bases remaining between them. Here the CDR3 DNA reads TGTGCCAGCAGTAACTACAGGGCCCCTGCCTCCTACGAGCAGTACTTC. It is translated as CASSNYRAPASYEQYF.

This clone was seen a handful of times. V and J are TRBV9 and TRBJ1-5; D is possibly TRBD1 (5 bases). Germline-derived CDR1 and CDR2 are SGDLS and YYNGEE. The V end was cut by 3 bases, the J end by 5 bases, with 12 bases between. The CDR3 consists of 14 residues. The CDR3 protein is CASSAGTRDQPQHF. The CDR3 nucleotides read TGTGCCAGCAGCGCCGGGACCAGGGATCAGCCCCAGCATTTT.

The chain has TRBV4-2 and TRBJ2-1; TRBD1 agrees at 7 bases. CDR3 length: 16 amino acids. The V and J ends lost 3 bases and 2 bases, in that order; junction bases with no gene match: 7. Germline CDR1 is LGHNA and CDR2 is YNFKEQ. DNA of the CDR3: TGTGCCAGCAGCCAGGCCGGGACAGAGACCTACAATGAGCAGTTCTTC. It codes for CASSQAGTETYNEQFF.

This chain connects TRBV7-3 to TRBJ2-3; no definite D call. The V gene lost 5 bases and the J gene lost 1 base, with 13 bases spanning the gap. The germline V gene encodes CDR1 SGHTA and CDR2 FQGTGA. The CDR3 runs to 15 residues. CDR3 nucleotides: TGTGCCAGCAGCCCCTGGAACCGGGGCACAGATACGCAGTATTTT. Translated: CASSPWNRGTDTQYF. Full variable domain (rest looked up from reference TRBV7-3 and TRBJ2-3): GAGVSQTPSNKVTEKGKYVELRCDPISGHTALYWYRQSLGQGPEFLIYFQGTGAADDSGLPNDRFFAVRPEGSVSTLKIQRTERGDSAVYLCASSPWNRGTDTQYFGPGTRLTVL.

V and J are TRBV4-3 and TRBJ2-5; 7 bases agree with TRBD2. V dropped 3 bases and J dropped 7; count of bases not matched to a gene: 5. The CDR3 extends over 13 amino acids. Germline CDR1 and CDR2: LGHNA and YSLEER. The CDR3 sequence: CASSQTSYGTQYF. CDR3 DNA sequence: TGCGCCAGCAGCCAGACTAGCTATGGGACCCAGTACTTC.

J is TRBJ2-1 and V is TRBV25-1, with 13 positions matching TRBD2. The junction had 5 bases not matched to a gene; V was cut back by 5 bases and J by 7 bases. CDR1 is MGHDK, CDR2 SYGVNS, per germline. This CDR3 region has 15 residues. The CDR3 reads CASSRTSGRWNEQFF. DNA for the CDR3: TGTGCCAGCAGTCGGACTAGCGGGAGATGGAATGAGCAGTTCTTC.

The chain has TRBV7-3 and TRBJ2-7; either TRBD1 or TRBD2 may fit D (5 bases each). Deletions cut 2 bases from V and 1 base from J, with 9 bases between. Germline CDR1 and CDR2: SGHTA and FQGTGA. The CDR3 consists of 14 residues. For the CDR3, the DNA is TGTGCCAGCAGCTTAGCAGGGAGTTCCTACGAGCAGTACTTC. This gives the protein CASSLAGSSYEQYF.

CDR3 in amino acids: CASSPGRNEKLFF. CDR3 bases: TGTGCCAGCAGCCCCGGGAGGAATGAAAAACTGTTTTTT. V gene TRBV7-9 combines with J gene TRBJ1-4; D gene ambiguous. CDR1 is SEHNR and CDR2 is FQNEAQ in the germline V gene (reference sequence). Deletions cut 5 bases from V and 5 bases from J, with 9 bases between. The CDR3 totals 13 residues. Complete variable domain (other parts from reference TRBV7-9 and TRBJ1-4): DTGVSQNPRHKITKRGQNVTFRCDPISEHNRLYWYRQTLGQGPEFLTYFQNEAQLEKSRLLSDRFSAERPKGSFSTLEIQRTEQGDSAMYLCASSPGRNEKLFFGSGTQLSVL.

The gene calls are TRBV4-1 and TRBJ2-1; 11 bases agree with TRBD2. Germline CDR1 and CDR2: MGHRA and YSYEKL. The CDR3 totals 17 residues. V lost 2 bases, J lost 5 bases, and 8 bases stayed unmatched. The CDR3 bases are TGCGCCAGCAGCCAACTTAATACTAGCGGGAGAAACAATGAGCAGTTCTTC. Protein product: CASSQLNTSGRNNEQFF.

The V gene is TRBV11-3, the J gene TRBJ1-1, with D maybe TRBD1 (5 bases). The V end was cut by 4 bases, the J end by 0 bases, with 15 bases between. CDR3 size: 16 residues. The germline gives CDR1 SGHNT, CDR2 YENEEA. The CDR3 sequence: CASSSGAGQMNTEAFF. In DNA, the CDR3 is TGTGCCAGCAGCTCCGGGGCAGGGCAAATGAACACTGAAGCTTTCTTT.

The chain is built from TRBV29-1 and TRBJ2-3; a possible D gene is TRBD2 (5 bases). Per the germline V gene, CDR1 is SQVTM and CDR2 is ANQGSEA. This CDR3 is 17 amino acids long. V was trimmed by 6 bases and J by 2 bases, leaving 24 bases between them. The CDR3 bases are TGCAGCGTCTACAAGCCTAGCTTCACGACCTTCACAGATACGCAGTATTTT. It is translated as CSVYKPSFTTFTDTQYF.

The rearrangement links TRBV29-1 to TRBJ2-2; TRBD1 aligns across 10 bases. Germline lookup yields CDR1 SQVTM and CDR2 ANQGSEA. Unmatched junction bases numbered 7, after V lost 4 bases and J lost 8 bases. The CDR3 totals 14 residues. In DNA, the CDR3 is TGCAGCGTTGGGGGACAGGGGCCCCCGGGGGAGCTGTTTTTT. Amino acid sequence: CSVGGQGPPGELFF.

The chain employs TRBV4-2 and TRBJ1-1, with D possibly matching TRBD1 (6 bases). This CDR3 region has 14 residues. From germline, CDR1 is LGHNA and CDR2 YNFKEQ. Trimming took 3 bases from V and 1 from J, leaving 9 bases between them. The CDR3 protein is CASSQGTTNTEAFF. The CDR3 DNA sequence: TGTGCCAGCAGCCAGGGGACAACGAACACTGAAGCTTTCTTT.

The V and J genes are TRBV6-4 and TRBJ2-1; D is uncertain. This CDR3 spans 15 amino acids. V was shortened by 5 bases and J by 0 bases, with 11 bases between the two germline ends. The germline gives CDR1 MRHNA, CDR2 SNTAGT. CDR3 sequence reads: CASSLRPSSYNEQFF. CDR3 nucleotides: TGTGCCAGCAGTCTCCGCCCGAGCTCCTACAATGAGCAGTTCTTC.

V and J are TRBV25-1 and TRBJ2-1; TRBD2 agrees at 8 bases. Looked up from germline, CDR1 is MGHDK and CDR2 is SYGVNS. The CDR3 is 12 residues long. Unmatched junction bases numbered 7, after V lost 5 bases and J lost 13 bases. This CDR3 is CASSTLAGKQFF. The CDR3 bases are TGTGCCAGCAGTACATTAGCGGGAAAACAGTTCTTC.

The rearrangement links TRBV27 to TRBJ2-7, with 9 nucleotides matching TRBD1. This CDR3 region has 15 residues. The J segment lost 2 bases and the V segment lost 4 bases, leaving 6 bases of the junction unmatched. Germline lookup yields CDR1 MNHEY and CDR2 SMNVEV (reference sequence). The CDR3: CASSYTGGRAYEQYF. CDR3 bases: TGTGCCAGCAGTTATACAGGGGGCCGTGCCTACGAGCAGTACTTC.

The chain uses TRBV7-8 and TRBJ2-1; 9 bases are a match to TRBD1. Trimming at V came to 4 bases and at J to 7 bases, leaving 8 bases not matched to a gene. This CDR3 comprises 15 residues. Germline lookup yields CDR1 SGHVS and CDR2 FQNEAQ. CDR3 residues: CASSYYGTGWNEQFF. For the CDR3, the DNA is TGTGCCAGCAGCTACTATGGGACAGGGTGGAATGAGCAGTTCTTC.

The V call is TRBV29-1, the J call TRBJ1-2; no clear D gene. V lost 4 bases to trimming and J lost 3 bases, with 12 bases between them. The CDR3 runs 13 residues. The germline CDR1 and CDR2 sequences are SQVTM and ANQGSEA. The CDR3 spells CSVVRQNDYGYTF. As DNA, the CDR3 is TGCAGCGTTGTGCGGCAGAATGACTATGGCTACACCTTC.

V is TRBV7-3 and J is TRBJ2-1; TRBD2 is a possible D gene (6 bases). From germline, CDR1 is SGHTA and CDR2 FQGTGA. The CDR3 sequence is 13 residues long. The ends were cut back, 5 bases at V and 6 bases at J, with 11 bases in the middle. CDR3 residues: CASSQTGLNEQFF. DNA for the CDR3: TGTGCCAGCAGCCAGACGGGACTCAATGAGCAGTTCTTC.

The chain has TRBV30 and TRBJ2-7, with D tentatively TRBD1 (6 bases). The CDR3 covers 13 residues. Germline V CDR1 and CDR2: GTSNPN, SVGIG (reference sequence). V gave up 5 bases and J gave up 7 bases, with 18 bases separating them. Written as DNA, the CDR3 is TGTGCCTGGGATACGGGACACCCCTGGGAGCAGTACTTC. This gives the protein CAWDTGHPWEQYF.

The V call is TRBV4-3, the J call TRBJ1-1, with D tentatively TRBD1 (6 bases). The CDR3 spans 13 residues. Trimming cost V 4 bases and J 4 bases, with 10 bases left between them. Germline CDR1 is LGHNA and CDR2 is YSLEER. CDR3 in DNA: TGCGCCAGCAGCCTTGGGACACTCACTGAAGCTTTCTTT. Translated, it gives CASSLGTLTEAFF.

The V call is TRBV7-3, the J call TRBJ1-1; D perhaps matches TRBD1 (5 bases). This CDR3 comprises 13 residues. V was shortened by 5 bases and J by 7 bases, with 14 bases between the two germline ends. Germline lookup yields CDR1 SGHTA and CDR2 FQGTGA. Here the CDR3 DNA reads TGTGCCAGCAGCCACGGGACGGCGAATGAAGCTTTCTTT. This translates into CASSHGTANEAFF.

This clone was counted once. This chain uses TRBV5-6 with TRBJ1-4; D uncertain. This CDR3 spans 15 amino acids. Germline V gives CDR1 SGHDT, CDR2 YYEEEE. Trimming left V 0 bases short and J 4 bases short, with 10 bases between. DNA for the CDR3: TGTGCCAGCAGCTTGGGTATTCTTCGTAATGAAAAACTGTTTTTT. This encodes CASSLGILRNEKLFF.